This T cell receptor beta chain was sequenced for a study of T-cell memory formation after mild COVID-19. Study-wide points: The main location of contracting CD4+ clones was CM and EM, and that of contracting CD8+ clones was EMRA.

Regarding this clonotype: No antigen is known for it.

Germline CDR1 SGDLS, CDR2 YYNGEE. Unmatched junction bases numbered 7, after V lost 4 bases and J lost 0 bases. This CDR3 spans 16 amino acids. TCRdb fed the 5' RACE reads into MiXCR, producing one record per CDR3 protein. The repertoire includes fewer than 550,000 distinct CDR3 sequences, 20% of them detected once, and 8.4% sits in the top ten. The chain joins TRBV9 to TRBJ2-3; 8 positions match TRBD2. The sample comprised PBMCs or a T cell subset sorted from them (not recorded which). This receptor was obtained from an adult woman who had mild COVID-19 (a few samples of this study predate the infection). Cell type and time point are not known. The CDR3 here is CASSFVAGTSTDTQYF. CDR3 DNA: TGTGCCAGCAGCTTTGTAGCGGGGACGAGCACAGATACGCAGTATTTT.